Shown below are 27 T cell receptor beta chains from a single sample sequenced in a study of shared clonotypes between healthy human individuals. Using immunoSEQ multiplex PCR, the repertoire was profiled, and TCRdb retains in-frame clones only, with some absent. The sample consists of some 2.1 million clones, roughly 95% of them appearing once. Cells designated naive CD8 were CD45RO-negative and were positively selected for CCR7, with terminally differentiated effector memory CD45RA+ cells excluded. The sample consisted of naive CD8+ T cells sorted from blood. These receptors all come from a man younger than 35 in good health.

Notes on this clone: The sample holds other DNA sequences that translate to the same CDR3. The gene calls are TRBV7-9 and TRBJ2-1, with a tentative D call TRBD1 (6 bases). Germline values: CDR1 SEHNR, CDR2 FQNEAQ (reference sequence). The CDR3 covers 15 residues. V lost 1 base to trimming and J lost 1 base, with 8 bases between them. In DNA, the CDR3 is TGTGCCAGCAGCTTAGTCCAGGGGTCCTACAATGAGCAGTTCTTC. Translating it yields CASSLVQGSYNEQFF.

This chain joins TRBV18 and TRBJ1-2; no definite D call. CDR1 is KGHSH and CDR2 is LQKENI in the germline V gene. This CDR3 is 15 amino acids long. Trimming stripped 4 bases from V and 4 bases from J, with 16 bases between. The CDR3 region is CASSLPTPGIYGYTF. DNA for the CDR3: TGTGCCAGCTCACTCCCCACACCTGGGATCTATGGCTACACCTTC.

The chain has TRBV7-9 and TRBJ2-1, with 11 nucleotides matching TRBD2. There are 15 residues in the CDR3. J gave up 7 bases and V 3 bases, and 5 bases lay outside the gene matches. CDR1 is SEHNR and CDR2 is FQNEAQ in the germline V gene (reference sequence). The CDR3 loop is CASSLTSGEVNEQFF. CDR3 DNA: TGTGCCAGCAGCTTGACTAGCGGGGAGGTAAATGAGCAGTTCTTC.

The table lists this clone with a count of one. This chain links TRBV9 with TRBJ2-1, with a tentative D call TRBD1 (6 bases). Trimming left V 5 bases short and J 2 bases short, with 11 bases between. Germline-derived CDR1 and CDR2 are SGDLS and YYNGEE. This CDR3 comprises 14 residues. The CDR3 region has the DNA TGTGCCAGCAGAAGGGACACTACCTACAATGAGCAGTTCTTC. This encodes CASRRDTTYNEQFF.

A remark on this clone: An end of the junction does not agree with germline; a read error may underlie this. CDR3 sequence reads: CTSTTGAQNTEAFF. In DNA form, the CDR3 reads TGCACCAGCACTACAGGGGCCCAGAACACTGAAGCTTTCTTT. J is TRBJ1-1 and V is TRBV10-2; 7 positions match TRBD1. This CDR3 region has 14 residues. Germline CDR1 is WSHSY and CDR2 is SAAADI.

The CDR3, as DNA: TGCGCCAGCAGCCAGAGGGACAGCCCAGGGGCTAACTATGGCTACACCTTC. This codes for CASSQRDSPGANYGYTF. The J gene is TRBJ1-2, the V gene TRBV4-1; 7 positions agree with TRBD1. In germline, CDR1 is MGHRA, CDR2 YSYEKL. Germline trimming cut 3 bases from V and 0 bases from J; bases unmatched to any gene: 10. The CDR3 runs 17 residues.

The chain recombines TRBV7-8 with TRBJ2-3, with 7 bases matching TRBD2. The germline gives CDR1 SGHVS, CDR2 FQNEAQ. This CDR3 is built from 15 residues. Unmatched junction bases numbered 9, after V lost 9 bases and J lost 0 bases. CDR3: CASSGLAASTDTQYF. The CDR3 DNA sequence: TGTGCCAGTAGCGGGCTAGCGGCTAGCACAGATACGCAGTATTTT.

V gene TRBV28 combines with J gene TRBJ2-2; D perhaps matches TRBD1 (6 bases). The CDR3 loop spans 18 amino acids. Looked up from germline, CDR1 is MDHEN and CDR2 is SYDVKM. V dropped 6 bases and J dropped 1 base, with 21 bases sitting between them. In DNA, the CDR3 is TGTGCCAGCAGATGGCGGCAGGGGTCCCCTAAGAACACCGGGGAGCTGTTTTTT. Amino acids: CASRWRQGSPKNTGELFF.

The count of this clone is one. The chain has TRBV11-2 and TRBJ2-7, with D perhaps matching TRBD2 (5 bases). This CDR3 region has 15 residues. Trimming removed 1 base at V and 3 bases at J, with 13 bases between. Germline CDR1 reads SGHAT; CDR2 reads FQNNGV. CDR3 sequence: CASSLVASFYYEQYF. The CDR3 nucleotides are TGTGCCAGCAGCTTAGTAGCGTCTTTTTACTACGAGCAGTACTTC.

This clone was observed a single time. This chain uses TRBV5-6 with TRBJ2-1; 7 nucleotides align to TRBD1. This CDR3 spans 15 amino acids. Germline trimming cut 0 bases from V and 6 bases from J; bases unmatched to any gene: 6. Germline CDR1 SGHDT, CDR2 YYEEEE. This CDR3 is CASSLGQGRANEQFF. CDR3 DNA sequence: TGTGCCAGCAGCTTGGGACAGGGAAGGGCCAATGAGCAGTTCTTC.

Comments on this clone: Distinct nucleotide sequences in the sample also encode this CDR3. J is TRBJ2-2 and V is TRBV7-3; D is unclear. CDR3 length equals 13 residues. V was trimmed by 5 bases and J by 6 bases, leaving 10 bases between them. Germline loops: CDR1 SGHTA, CDR2 FQGTGA. The CDR3 loop is CASSPVGPGELFF. The DNA of the CDR3 is TGTGCCAGCAGCCCCGTCGGGCCCGGGGAGCTGTTTTTT.

The chain uses TRBV9 and TRBJ2-3, with 8 bases aligning to TRBD2. The CDR3 totals 14 residues. The V segment lost 4 bases and the J segment 5 bases; nucleotides outside the gene matches: 6. Germline CDR1 SGDLS, CDR2 YYNGEE. The CDR3 region is CASSPGLGGDTQYF. The DNA for the CDR3 is TGTGCCAGCAGCCCGGGACTAGGAGGAGATACGCAGTATTTT.

The chain is built from TRBV7-9 and TRBJ1-1; 8 positions agree with TRBD1. Unmatched junction bases numbered 7, after V lost 5 bases and J lost 5 bases. Germline V gives CDR1 SEHNR, CDR2 FQNEAQ (reference sequence). The CDR3 loop spans 14 amino acids. CDR3 DNA: TGTGCCAGCAGCCCAAACACAGGGGGGACTGAAGCTTTCTTT. It encodes CASSPNTGGTEAFF.

Here the CDR3 DNA reads TGTGCCAGCAACCGACAGGGGTACCAAGAGACCCAGTACTTC. Protein product: CASNRQGYQETQYF. The rearrangement joins TRBV13 to TRBJ2-5; 8 bases fit TRBD1. V shed 7 bases and J 0 bases; nucleotides not matched to a gene: 4. Germline CDR1 is PRHDT and CDR2 is FYEKMQ (reference sequence). CDR3 length equals 14 residues.

The chain combines TRBV7-9 with TRBJ1-2; 7 bases agree with TRBD1. Germline CDR1 is SEHNR and CDR2 is FQNEAQ (reference sequence). With 5 bases clipped from V and 8 bases from J, the junction kept 5 bases outside the gene matches. The CDR3 is made up of 12 amino acids. In nucleotides, the CDR3 is TGTGCCAGCAGCGGGGACAGCGAGGGCTACACCTTC. Translation gives CASSGDSEGYTF.

The chain couples TRBV19 to TRBJ1-6; tentatively, D is TRBD1 (5 bases). Trimming pared 8 bases from V and 5 bases from J, leaving 13 bases between. The CDR3 has 14 residues. The germline V gene has CDR1 LNHDA and CDR2 SQIVND (reference sequence). Here the CDR3 DNA reads TGTGCCAGTGGGGAGGGACTCGATAATTCACCCCTCCACTTT. Translation gives CASGEGLDNSPLHF.

The chain employs TRBV11-2 and TRBJ2-7; tentative D call: TRBD1 (5 bases). The ends were cut back, 3 bases at V and 3 bases at J, with 18 bases in the middle. This CDR3 is built from 16 residues. Germline values: CDR1 SGHAT, CDR2 FQNNGV. CDR3: CASSFINPTGHYEQYF. The CDR3 DNA follows: TGTGCCAGCAGCTTTATCAATCCCACAGGACACTACGAGCAGTACTTC.

J is TRBJ1-5 and V is TRBV2; D is uncertain. Trimming pared 2 bases from V and 4 bases from J, leaving 9 bases between. The CDR3 has 14 residues. Germline V CDR1 and CDR2: SNHLY, FYNNEI. CDR3 nucleotide sequence: TGTGCCAGCAGTGAAACACAGATTAATCAGCCCCAGCATTTT. The encoded protein is CASSETQINQPQHF.

V usage is TRBV13 and J usage is TRBJ2-1; TRBD2 matches at 8 bases. CDR1 PRHDT and CDR2 FYEKMQ come from the germline V gene (reference sequence). The CDR3 contains 18 residues. V lost 1 base to trimming and J lost 7 bases; unmatched junction nucleotides: 15. CDR3 residues: CASSLDFGAGESENEQFF. In nucleotides, the CDR3 is TGTGCCAGCAGCTTAGATTTCGGAGCGGGAGAATCTGAGAATGAGCAGTTCTTC.

About this clone: One junction end disagrees with the germline gene, perhaps due to a read error. The chain links TRBV2 to TRBJ1-4; 9 nucleotides align to TRBD1. This CDR3 is 20 amino acids long. Germline CDR1 SNHLY, CDR2 FYNNEI. The CDR3 region is CASSFPGGGQGRNTNEKLFF. CDR3 nucleotides: TGTGCCAGCAGTTTCCCTGGGGGGGGACAGGGAAGGAATACTAACGAAAAACTGTTTTTT. The full variable domain, with the rest looked up from reference TRBV2 and TRBJ1-4, is EPEVTQTPSHQVTQMGQEVILRCVPISNHLYFYWYRQILGQKVEFLVSFYNNEISEKSEIFDDQFSVERPDGSNFTLKIRSTKLEDSAMYFCASSFPGGGQGRNTNEKLFFGSGTQLSVL.

This chain connects TRBV4-3 to TRBJ1-4; D remains ambiguous. The V gene's germline CDR1 is LGHNA and CDR2 YSLEER. V lost 1 base to trimming and J lost 7 bases, with 19 bases between them. The CDR3 sequence is 17 residues long. The CDR3 DNA reads as TGCGCCAGCAGCCAAGGATTAGAGGGAATTTGGAGTGAAAAACTGTTTTTT. Its protein is CASSQGLEGIWSEKLFF.

The V and J genes are TRBV28 and TRBJ2-7; D ambiguous. In germline, CDR1 is MDHEN, CDR2 SYDVKM. CDR3 length: 12 amino acids. Trimming left V 4 bases short and J 3 bases short, with 7 bases between. Written as DNA, the CDR3 is TGTGCCAGCAGTTCTACCTACTACGAGCAGTACTTC. Protein product: CASSSTYYEQYF.

J is TRBJ2-7 and V is TRBV4-1; D ambiguous. The V end lost 1 base, the J end lost 3 bases, and 10 bases lay between the germline ends. Germline V lookup: CDR1 MGHRA, CDR2 YSYEKL. The CDR3 has 14 amino acids. DNA of the CDR3: TGCGCCAGCAGCCAAGCGACACAGAACTACGAGCAGTACTTC. It codes for CASSQATQNYEQYF.

A word on this clone: This specimen includes other DNA sequences encoding the same CDR3. The chain recombines TRBV13 with TRBJ2-5; possible D gene TRBD1, 6 bases. The V gene lost 2 bases and the J gene lost 2 bases, with 12 bases spanning the gap. The CDR3 loop spans 15 amino acids. Germline V CDR1 and CDR2: PRHDT, FYEKMQ (reference sequence). The CDR3 DNA is TGTGCCAGCAGCTTACGTCAGGGGCTTCAAGAGACCCAGTACTTC. Translation: CASSLRQGLQETQYF.

This chain connects TRBV4-3 to TRBJ2-3, with a possible D match to TRBD2 (6 bases). Germline lookup yields CDR1 LGHNA and CDR2 YSLEER. CDR3 size: 16 residues. The V end lost 0 bases, the J end lost 5 bases, and 15 bases lay between the germline ends. This CDR3 is CASSQDPTGAVDTQYF. CDR3 sequence (DNA): TGCGCCAGCAGCCAAGATCCGACGGGAGCGGTAGATACGCAGTATTTT.

This clone was detected only a few times. V and J are TRBV2 and TRBJ1-5; the D is unclear. The CDR3 has 16 amino acids. From germline, CDR1 is SNHLY and CDR2 FYNNEI. V was shortened by 4 bases and J by 0 bases, with 13 bases between the two germline ends. CDR3 amino acids: CASSVGDPYSNQPQHF. CDR3 bases: TGTGCCAGCAGTGTTGGGGATCCCTATAGCAATCAGCCCCAGCATTTT.

V usage is TRBV28 and J usage is TRBJ1-5; a possible D gene is TRBD1 (5 bases). V was shortened by 3 bases and J by 2 bases, with 17 bases between the two germline ends. Germline-derived CDR1 and CDR2 are MDHEN and SYDVKM. CDR3 length: 17 amino acids. The CDR3 region is CASSFREWGTGNQPQHF. CDR3 bases: TGTGCCAGCAGTTTTAGGGAATGGGGGACCGGCAATCAGCCCCAGCATTTT.